Each of the 6 T cell receptor beta chains below was sequenced from the same sample in a study of blood T cells in healthy people across ages. The use of a sample-barcoded 5' primer and a J-beta primer mix characterized a second PCR of roughly 7 to 11 cycles. MiXCR was run by TCRdb on the 5' RACE reads, yielding one entry per CDR3 protein. The sample contains 550,000 to 650,000 distinct CDR3 sequences, less than 35% of which appear only once. Sequencing input: blood. The receptors derive from an elderly woman in good health.

This clonotype was detected ten times or more. The genes are TRBV7-9 and TRBJ2-1; 10 positions match TRBD1. J was trimmed by 8 bases and V by 5 bases; bases with no gene match: 12. The CDR3 is 16 amino acids. CDR1 SEHNR and CDR2 FQNEAQ come from the germline V gene (reference sequence). CDR3 in DNA: TGTGCCAGCAGCCACCTTACCGGACAGGGGGGGTATGAGCAGTTCTTC. It translates to CASSHLTGQGGYEQFF. The full variable domain, rest sourced from reference TRBV7-9 and TRBJ2-1, is DTGVSQNPRHKITKRGQNVTFRCDPISEHNRLYWYRQTLGQGPEFLTYFQNEAQLEKSRLLSDRFSAERPKGSFSTLEIQRTEQGDSAMYLCASSHLTGQGGYEQFFGPGTRLTVL.

This clonotype has ten or more counts. CDR3 in DNA: TGCAGTGCTAGAGATCCCCAACAGGGGCGAACTGAGACCCAGTACTTC. Its protein product is CSARDPQQGRTETQYF. V gene TRBV20-1 combines with J gene TRBJ2-5, with 7 bases that match TRBD1. V trimming: 0 bases; J trimming: 5 bases; junction bases outside the gene matches: 12. The CDR3 totals 16 residues. The germline gives CDR1 DFQATT, CDR2 SNEGSKA (reference sequence).

In this sample, this clonotype turned up a few times. This rearrangement joins TRBV5-1 to TRBJ1-1, with a possible D match to TRBD1 (6 bases). Per germline, CDR1 SGHRS and CDR2 YFSETQ. The CDR3 covers 16 residues. V was trimmed by 2 bases and J by 1 base, leaving 15 bases between them. The DNA of the CDR3 is TGCGCCAGCAGCTTCGGAGGGGGGCGTCAGAACACTGAAGCTTTCTTT. It translates to CASSFGGGRQNTEAFF.

V usage is TRBV28 and J usage is TRBJ1-2; D is perhaps TRBD1 (5 bases). The CDR3 runs to 13 residues. Trimming pared 4 bases from V and 5 bases from J, leaving 11 bases between. From germline, CDR1 is MDHEN and CDR2 SYDVKM. For the CDR3, the DNA is TGTGCCAGCAGTTCCAGACAGCCATATGGCTACACCTTC. Translation gives CASSSRQPYGYTF.

This clonotype has only a few counts. This chain connects TRBV30 to TRBJ2-3; TRBD2 aligns across 7 bases. The germline gives CDR1 GTSNPN, CDR2 SVGIG (reference sequence). The CDR3 covers 13 residues. Unmatched junction bases numbered 3, after V lost 4 bases and J lost 2 bases. The CDR3 DNA is TGTGCCTGGACCGGGAGGAACACAGATACGCAGTATTTT. It codes for CAWTGRNTDTQYF.

This clonotype was counted between two and nine times. This chain uses TRBV5-1 with TRBJ1-2, with TRBD1 as a possible D gene (5 bases). Trimming took off 0 bases at V and 2 bases at J, with 11 bases between the two ends. CDR3 length: 15 residues. Germline V CDR1 and CDR2: SGHRS, YFSETQ. CDR3 sequence: CASSLDAGHNYGYTF. The CDR3 DNA reads as TGCGCCAGCAGCTTGGACGCGGGGCACAACTATGGCTACACCTTC.